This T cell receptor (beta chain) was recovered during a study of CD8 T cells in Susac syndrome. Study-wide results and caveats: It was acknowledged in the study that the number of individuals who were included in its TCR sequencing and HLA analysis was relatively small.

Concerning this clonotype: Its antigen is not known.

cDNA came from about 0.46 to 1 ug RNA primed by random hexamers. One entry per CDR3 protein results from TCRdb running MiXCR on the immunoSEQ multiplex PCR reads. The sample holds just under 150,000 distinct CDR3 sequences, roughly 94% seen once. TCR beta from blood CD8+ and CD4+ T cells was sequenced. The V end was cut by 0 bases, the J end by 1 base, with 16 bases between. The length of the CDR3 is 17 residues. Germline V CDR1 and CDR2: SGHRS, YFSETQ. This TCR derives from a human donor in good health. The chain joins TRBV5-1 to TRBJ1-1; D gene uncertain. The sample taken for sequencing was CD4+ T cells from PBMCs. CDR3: CASSLVQAIRGNTEAFF. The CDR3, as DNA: TGCGCCAGCAGCTTGGTTCAGGCAATCCGCGGGAACACTGAAGCTTTCTTT.